This T cell receptor (beta chain) was profiled in a study of T cell clones after liver transplantation. Germline V gene lookup returns CDR1 SGHRS and CDR2 YFSETQ. This CDR3 region has 13 residues. The V gene lost 3 bases and the J gene lost 0 bases, with 6 bases spanning the gap. Of note for this clone: The antigen is not known.

This table comes from immunoSEQ multiplex PCR, and its TCRdb copy is limited to in-frame clones, with some not included. The sample has around 100,000 clones, approximately 78% seen once. Whole-study results and caveats: Donor-reactive sequences fell more than third party-reactive ones, suggesting partial deletion.

This specimen consisted of CD4+ T cells from blood, obtained before liver transplant. The V gene is TRBV5-1, the J gene TRBJ1-2; unclear D gene. The source of this sequence is a human donor who received a liver transplant. The CDR3 DNA reads as TGCGCCAGCAGCTCCATCTCTAACTATGGCTACACCTTC. Its translation: CASSSISNYGYTF.